This entry lists 5 T cell receptor beta chains sequenced from one sample in a study of T cells in tuberculosis. After thawing and overnight rest, PBMC were stained with GMM-loaded CD1B tetramer, viability dye and anti-CD3 for sorting. C32 glucose monomycolate from Rhodococcus equi was loaded onto the CD1B tetramers. Using immunoSEQ multiplex PCR, the repertoire was profiled, and TCRdb retains in-frame clones only, with some absent. In the table there are tens of thousands of clones, approximately 91% of which are singletons. Sequencing was done on a sample of CD1b-GMM tetramer-negative cells sorted from PBMCs. The receptors stem from an adult woman with latent tuberculosis.

In its sample, this clone was seen once. This chain uses TRBV5-4 with TRBJ1-2, with D possibly being TRBD1 (5 bases). The CDR3 loop spans 14 amino acids. Germline CDR1 SGHNT, CDR2 YYREEE (reference sequence). V was clipped by 4 bases and J by 5 bases, with 15 bases between them. As DNA, the CDR3 is TGTGCCAGCAGCCCCGGGGGGGAGAAATATGGCTACACCTTC. It codes for CASSPGGEKYGYTF.

The chain links TRBV19 to TRBJ1-2; D is uncertain. The CDR3 has 16 residues. The V end lost 6 bases, the J end lost 0 bases, and 17 bases lay between the germline ends. Germline-derived CDR1 and CDR2 are LNHDA and SQIVND (reference sequence). The CDR3 loop is CASSQHRSLANYGYTF. CDR3 in DNA: TGTGCCAGTAGCCAACATAGGTCCCTAGCTAACTATGGCTACACCTTC.

This chain connects TRBV6-5 to TRBJ1-2; D ambiguous. The CDR3 runs to 15 residues. The germline CDR1 and CDR2 sequences are MNHEY and SVGAGI. V was pared by 0 bases and J by 3 bases, with 11 bases between. CDR3: CASSYSGSGDYGYTF. The CDR3 DNA reads TGTGCCAGCAGTTACTCAGGGTCCGGGGACTATGGCTACACCTTC.

The genes are TRBV7-3 and TRBJ2-3, with TRBD2 matching over 8 bases. Germline V gene data show CDR1 as SGHTA and CDR2 as FQGTGA. The V gene end was trimmed by 1 base and the J gene end by 2 bases; junction bases not matched to a gene: 11. The length of the CDR3 is 18 residues. In nucleotides, the CDR3 is TGTGCCAGCAGCTTAAATCGGGGGGGCCCCCTTAACACAGATACGCAGTATTTT. This translates into CASSLNRGGPLNTDTQYF. The whole variable domain, remainder taken from reference TRBV7-3 and TRBJ2-3, is GAGVSQTPSNKVTEKGKYVELRCDPISGHTALYWYRQSLGQGPEFLIYFQGTGAADDSGLPNDRFFAVRPEGSVSTLKIQRTERGDSAVYLCASSLNRGGPLNTDTQYFGPGTRLTVL.

V usage is TRBV11-2 and J usage is TRBJ1-5, with D tentatively TRBD1 (5 bases). Germline V gene lookup returns CDR1 SGHAT and CDR2 FQNNGV. With 3 bases removed from V and 9 bases from J, the gap between germline ends came to 15 bases. The CDR3 covers 14 residues. CDR3 nucleotide sequence: TGTGCCAGCAGCTTTCAGGGTAACGGGGGGCCCCAGCATTTT. Its translation: CASSFQGNGGPQHF.